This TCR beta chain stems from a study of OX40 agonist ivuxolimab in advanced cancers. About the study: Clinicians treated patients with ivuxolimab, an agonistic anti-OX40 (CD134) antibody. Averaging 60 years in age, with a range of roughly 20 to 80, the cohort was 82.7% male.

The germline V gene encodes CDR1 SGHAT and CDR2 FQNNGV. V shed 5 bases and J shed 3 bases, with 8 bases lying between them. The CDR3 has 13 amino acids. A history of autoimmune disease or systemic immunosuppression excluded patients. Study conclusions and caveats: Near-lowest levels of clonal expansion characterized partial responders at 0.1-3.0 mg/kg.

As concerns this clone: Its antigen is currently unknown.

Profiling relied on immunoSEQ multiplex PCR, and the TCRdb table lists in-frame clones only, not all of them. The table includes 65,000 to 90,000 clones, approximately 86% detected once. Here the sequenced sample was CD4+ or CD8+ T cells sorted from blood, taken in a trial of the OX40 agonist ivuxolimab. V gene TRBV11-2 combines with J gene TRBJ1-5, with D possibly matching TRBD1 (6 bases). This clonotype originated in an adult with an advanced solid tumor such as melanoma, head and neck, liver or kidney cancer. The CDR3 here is CASSRQANQPQHF. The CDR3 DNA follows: TGTGCCAGCAGCAGACAGGCCAATCAGCCCCAGCATTTT.